Shown below are 18 T cell receptor beta chains from a single sample sequenced in a study of T cell changes during pregnancy in multiple sclerosis. Some clones are missing from TCRdb's copy, which holds only in-frame ones; the method was immunoSEQ multiplex PCR. Here the sample spans about 53,000 clones, 90% being singletons. This sample comprised CD8+ T cells from peripheral blood mononuclear cells, obtained before pregnancy. These TCRs come from a female donor with multiple sclerosis, enrolled in a pregnancy study.

This chain links TRBV7-2 with TRBJ2-3, with a tentative D call TRBD1 (6 bases). V dropped 2 bases and J dropped 5 bases, with 11 bases sitting between them. CDR3 length: 14 amino acids. Germline values: CDR1 SGHTA, CDR2 FQGNSA. The CDR3 coding sequence is TGTGCCAGCAGCTTATCTTGGGGACAAGATACGCAGTATTTT. This encodes CASSLSWGQDTQYF.

The J gene is TRBJ1-1, the V gene TRBV19; the D is unclear. V lost 0 bases and J 5 bases, leaving 13 bases between the germline ends. Germline CDR1 reads LNHDA; CDR2 reads SQIVND (reference sequence). This CDR3 has 15 amino acids. The CDR3 DNA reads as TGTGCCAGTAGTATAGATCTATTGCCGGGTACTGAAGCTTTCTTT. Its protein is CASSIDLLPGTEAFF.

The V gene is TRBV21-1, the J gene TRBJ1-5; TRBD1, the table's D call, lacks a check against the DNA. TRBV21-1 is tagged as a pseudogene. CDR3 size: 18 residues. In nucleotides, the CDR3 is TGTGCCAGCAGCAAAAAGGTCTTGGGGCCCCTAGGGCATCAGCCCCAGCATTTT. Protein product: CASSKKVLGPLGHQPQHF.

The chain joins TRBV19 to TRBJ2-7, with a tentative D call TRBD1 (5 bases). The CDR3 spans 12 residues. CDR1 is LNHDA and CDR2 is SQIVND in the germline V gene (reference sequence). V was pared by 5 bases and J by 6 bases, with 11 bases between. The chain's CDR3 is CASSQGIGEQYF. The CDR3 coding sequence is TGTGCCAGTAGTCAGGGAATAGGCGAGCAGTACTTC. Full variable domain (missing parts from reference TRBV19 and TRBJ2-7): DGGITQSPKYLFRKEGQNVTLSCEQNLNHDAMYWYRQDPGQGLRLIYYSQIVNDFQKGDIAEGYSVSREKKESFPLTVTSAQKNPTAFYLCASSQGIGEQYFGPGTRLTVT.

The genes are TRBV6-5 and TRBJ2-7; no definite D call. This CDR3 spans 14 amino acids. CDR1 and CDR2 from the germline V gene are MNHEY and SVGAGI. V shed 1 base and J shed 2 bases, with 9 bases lying between them. The CDR3 coding sequence is TGTGCCAGCAGTTACTACCGTTCGGCCTACGAGCAGTACTTC. It specifies CASSYYRSAYEQYF.

This chain connects TRBV10-3 to TRBJ2-1; TRBD2 agrees at 13 bases. The CDR3 length is 14 residues. In germline, CDR1 is ENHRY, CDR2 SYGVKD. V shed 6 bases, J shed 10 bases, and the junction held 6 bases outside the gene matches. The CDR3 spells CAIRGLAGPPEQFF. As DNA, the CDR3 is TGTGCCATCAGGGGACTAGCGGGGCCCCCCGAGCAGTTCTTC.

The chain employs TRBV9 and TRBJ2-4, with a tentative D call TRBD2 (6 bases). The germline V gene encodes CDR1 SGDLS and CDR2 YYNGEE. The V and J ends lost 1 base and 6 bases respectively, with 14 bases between them. CDR3 length equals 15 residues. The chain's CDR3 is CASSVFGGKGNIQYF. Written as DNA, the CDR3 is TGTGCCAGCAGCGTATTTGGGGGGAAGGGAAACATTCAGTACTTC. Using reference TRBV9 and TRBJ2-4 for the parts outside the CDR3, the full variable domain is DSGVTQTPKHLITATGQRVTLRCSPRSGDLSVYWYQQSLDQGLQFLIQYYNGEERAKGNILERFSAQQFPDLHSELNLSSLELGDSALYFCASSVFGGKGNIQYFGAGTRLSVL.

The table lists this clone with a count of one. V and J are TRBV5-5 and TRBJ1-2; tentatively, D is TRBD1 (6 bases). The V gene lost 5 bases and the J gene lost 8 bases, with 19 bases spanning the gap. The CDR3 runs to 14 residues. Per germline, CDR1 SGHKS and CDR2 YYEKEE (reference sequence). As DNA, the CDR3 is TGTGCCAGCAGGGTTACGGGGGGCGCATGGGGCTACACCTTC. It yields the protein CASRVTGGAWGYTF. Filled out from reference TRBV5-5 and TRBJ1-2, the complete variable domain reads DAGVTQSPTHLIKTRGQQVTLRCSPISGHKSVSWYQQVLGQGPQFIFQYYEKEERGRGNFPDRFSARQFPNYSSELNVNALLLGDSALYLCASRVTGGAWGYTFGSGTRLTVV.

The chain joins TRBV27 to TRBJ2-7; D is perhaps TRBD1 (6 bases). Germline-derived CDR1 and CDR2 are MNHEY and SMNVEV (reference sequence). V was cut by 3 bases and J by 5 bases, with 14 bases left in between. CDR3 length: 14 residues. CDR3 in amino acids: CASSLTQGSDEQYF. The CDR3, as DNA: TGTGCCAGCAGTTTGACACAGGGTTCCGACGAGCAGTACTTC.

The CDR3 DNA reads as TGTGCCAGCAGCTCGGGGGGCTATGGCTACACCTTC. This translates into CASSSGGYGYTF. The chain recombines TRBV7-9 with TRBJ1-2; the D gene is possibly TRBD1 (5 bases). V was clipped by 4 bases and J by 4 bases, with 7 bases between them. This CDR3 comprises 12 residues. Germline V gene sequence: CDR1 SEHNR, CDR2 FQNEAQ (reference sequence).

This rearrangement joins TRBV19 to TRBJ1-6; D is ambiguous. Germline V gives CDR1 LNHDA, CDR2 SQIVND (reference sequence). This CDR3 comprises 16 residues. Between the trimmed V and J ends, which lost 6 bases and 0 bases, there was a span of 12 bases. CDR3: CASSGAASSYNSPLHF. The CDR3 DNA reads TGTGCCAGTAGCGGCGCGGCTAGCTCCTATAATTCACCCCTCCACTTT.

The chain employs TRBV11-3 and TRBJ2-1, with D possibly matching TRBD2 (5 bases). V dropped 5 bases and J dropped 8 bases, with 13 bases sitting between them. CDR1 and CDR2 (germline): SGHNT, YENEEA. The CDR3 is made up of 13 amino acids. In DNA form, the CDR3 reads TGTGCCAGCAGCCCGGACTCCACGCATGAGCAGTTCTTC. Translating gives CASSPDSTHEQFF.

The V gene is TRBV6-5, the J gene TRBJ1-1, with 7 bases matching TRBD1. The CDR3 spans 14 residues. The ends lost 2 bases at V and 7 bases at J; junction bases unmatched: 7. Germline CDR1 reads MNHEY; CDR2 reads SVGAGI. The CDR3 DNA is TGTGCCAGCAGTTACGCTAGGGGGCGGATTGAAGCTTTCTTT. It codes for CASSYARGRIEAFF.

The rearrangement joins TRBV9 to TRBJ2-3; 8 bases are a match to TRBD2. This CDR3 has 15 residues. CDR1 and CDR2 from the germline V gene are SGDLS and YYNGEE. The V segment lost 2 bases and the J segment 4 bases; nucleotides outside the gene matches: 6. The CDR3 nucleotides read TGTGCCAGCAGCGTTTCTAGCGGGTGGGCAGATACGCAGTATTTT. Translation gives CASSVSSGWADTQYF.

The genes are TRBV19 and TRBJ1-2, with 7 bases fitting TRBD1. The CDR3 totals 17 residues. The trim removed 5 bases at V and 0 bases at J, leaving 12 bases unmatched. Germline V lookup: CDR1 LNHDA, CDR2 SQIVND (reference sequence). The CDR3, as DNA: TGTGCCAGTAGTTTCCGGGACAGAAGTCGGACTAACTATGGCTACACCTTC. This codes for CASSFRDRSRTNYGYTF.

This sequence joins TRBV9 and TRBJ2-3, with TRBD2 matching over 9 bases. J gave up 2 bases and V 3 bases, and 7 bases lay outside the gene matches. CDR1 is SGDLS, CDR2 YYNGEE, per germline. This CDR3 has 16 residues. The DNA for the CDR3 is TGTGCCAGCAGCGCCGGTAGCGGGGGATACACAGATACGCAGTATTTT. Protein product: CASSAGSGGYTDTQYF. Supplemented by reference TRBV9 and TRBJ2-3, the full variable domain reads DSGVTQTPKHLITATGQRVTLRCSPRSGDLSVYWYQQSLDQGLQFLIQYYNGEERAKGNILERFSAQQFPDLHSELNLSSLELGDSALYFCASSAGSGGYTDTQYFGPGTRLTVL.

The V call is TRBV6-4, the J call TRBJ2-1, with 7 nucleotides matching TRBD1. Germline-derived CDR1 and CDR2 are MRHNA and SNTAGT. This CDR3 is 15 amino acids long. The V gene end was trimmed by 4 bases and the J gene end by 4 bases; junction bases not matched to a gene: 7. In DNA, the CDR3 is TGTGCCAGCAGTGCTGCCGGGACAGAGTACAATGAGCAGTTCTTC. Protein sequence: CASSAAGTEYNEQFF.

The chain combines TRBV4-1 with TRBJ2-5; D unresolved. The CDR3 totals 14 residues. Per germline, CDR1 MGHRA and CDR2 YSYEKL. Trimming cost V 2 bases and J 5 bases, with 12 bases left between them. The DNA for the CDR3 is TGCGCCAGCAGCCAACCTGGGCCAGAGGAGACCCAGTACTTC. It codes for CASSQPGPEETQYF.